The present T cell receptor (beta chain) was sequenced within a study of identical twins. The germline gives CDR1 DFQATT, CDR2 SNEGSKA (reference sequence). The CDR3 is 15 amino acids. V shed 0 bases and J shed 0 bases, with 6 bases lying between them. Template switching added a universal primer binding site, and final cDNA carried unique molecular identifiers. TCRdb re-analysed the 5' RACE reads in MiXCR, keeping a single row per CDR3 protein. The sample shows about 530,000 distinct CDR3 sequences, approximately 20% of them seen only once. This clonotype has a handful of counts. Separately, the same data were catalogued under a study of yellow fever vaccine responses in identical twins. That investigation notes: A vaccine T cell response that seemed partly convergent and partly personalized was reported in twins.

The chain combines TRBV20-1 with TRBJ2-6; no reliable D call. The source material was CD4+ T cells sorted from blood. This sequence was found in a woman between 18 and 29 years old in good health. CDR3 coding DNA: TGCAGTGCTAGAGATGGGCACTCTGGGGCCAACGTCCTGACTTTC. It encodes CSARDGHSGANVLTF.